This TCR beta chain was found in a study of cytomegalovirus exposure and HLA in healthy donors. The PCR contained 60 Vbeta and 13 Jbeta primers. Assay used: immunoSEQ multiplex PCR; TCRdb lists only in-frame clones, some missing. Of 130,000 to 150,000 clones in the sample, roughly 64% were seen once. The CDR3 has 17 residues. With 2 bases clipped from V and 0 bases from J, the junction kept 9 bases outside the gene matches. CDR1 is MDHEN, CDR2 SYDVKM, per germline. The donors (healthy individuals) were bone marrow donors. As to this clone: Antigen unknown.

Study observations and caveats: Prior analysis indicated that the majority of TCR beta V segments exhibited productivity approximately 90% or approximately 30% of the time.

The sequence derives from a woman under 40 in good health and CMV-seropositive. The rearrangement links TRBV28 to TRBJ2-7, with 8 bases matching TRBD2. Sequenced input: PBMCs. The CDR3 bases are TGTGCCAGCAGTTTAGGGTTTAGCGGGACCTACTCCTACGAGCAGTACTTC. Amino acid sequence: CASSLGFSGTYSYEQYF.